This entry concerns a single T cell receptor beta chain. Its antigen is currently unknown. The CDR3 sequence is 15 residues long. Trimming removed 7 bases at V and 0 bases at J, with 15 bases between. This record comes from a study of blood T cells in healthy people across ages. Study-wide findings and caveats: The unsorted PBMCs prevented any conclusive comparison of naive versus antigen-experienced cells. The long-lived group displayed more naive CD4+ cells, plus higher diversity, than the aged donors did. Per million T cells, the diversity of TCR beta decreased roughly linearly as age advanced.

Primed by a sample-barcoded 5' primer and a J-beta primer mix, a second PCR proceeded for 7 to 11 cycles. TCRdb reprocessed the 5' RACE reads via MiXCR and lists one record per CDR3 protein. Found here are approximately 900,000 distinct CDR3 sequences, approximately 32% of them singletons; the top ten hold about 9.4%. These same records also appear under a second study, on T cells of mothers and their children.

This clonotype was obtained from a woman aged 40 to 50 in good health. The chain is built from TRBV12-3 or TRBV12-4 and TRBJ1-2; D gene ambiguous. Source material: blood. CDR3 DNA sequence: TGTGCCAGCACCCTACGGCATATAGCTAACTATGGCTACACCTTC. This translates into CASTLRHIANYGYTF.